The clone carrying this T cell receptor beta chain was counted many times. Its specificity is unknown. The data were obtained in a study of T cell repertoires in cytomegalovirus infection. The overall study: It can be stated that public TCR beta signatures indicated CMV infection as well as a matching HLA type.

MiXCR was run by TCRdb on the reads, yielding one entry per CDR3 protein. The table records around 280,000 distinct CDR3 sequences, around 10% of them present only once. Findings and limits, study-wide: Within the response measured ex vivo, HLA-C-restricted CMV-specific TCR beta clonotypes were dominant. Cumulative frequency (of public TCR beta family members) identified carriers of CMV plus the relevant HLA.

This CDR3 comprises 16 residues. J was trimmed by 8 bases and V by 6 bases; bases with no gene match: 14. The TCR sequence derives from a human donor in good health (CMV status not recorded). Some clones in this sample may be carry-over from other donors' samples. The chain employs TRBV12-3 or TRBV12-4 and TRBJ1-2; 11 bases line up with TRBD1. Material: PBMCs. CDR3 region: CASSHRTGGGVRGYTF. The CDR3 DNA follows: TGTGCCAGCAGCCACAGGACAGGGGGCGGCGTTCGGGGCTACACCTTC.